Each of the 8 T cell receptor beta chains below was sequenced from the same sample in a study of T-cell memory formation after mild COVID-19. MiXCR, applied by TCRdb to the 5' RACE reads, yields one record per CDR3 protein. The sample holds around 200,000 distinct CDR3 sequences, over 9.5% seen once. The specimen sequenced was PBMCs or a T cell subset sorted from them (not recorded which). These receptors were obtained from a man between 18 and 35 years old who had mild COVID-19 (a few samples of this study predate the infection). Cell type and time point are not known.

The J gene is TRBJ1-1, the V gene TRBV12-3 or TRBV12-4; a possible D gene is TRBD1 (5 bases). Deletions cut 8 bases from V and 6 bases from J, with 16 bases between. This CDR3 contains 13 residues. The chain's CDR3 is CASGKLPGPEAFF. As DNA, the CDR3 is TGTGCCAGCGGAAAACTTCCAGGGCCTGAAGCTTTCTTT.

In its sample, this clonotype was seen many times. This rearrangement joins TRBV30 to TRBJ2-7; 8 bases agree with TRBD1. The CDR3 loop spans 13 amino acids. Trimming cost V 5 bases and J 6 bases; bases outside gene matches: 9. Germline V gene data show CDR1 as GTSNPN and CDR2 as SVGIG (reference sequence). In nucleotides, the CDR3 is TGTGCCTGGCAGAAGCAGGGGGCCTCCGAGCAGTACTTC. Translating gives CAWQKQGASEQYF.

This chain links TRBV3-1 with TRBJ1-4; the D is unclear. Germline lookup yields CDR1 LGHDT and CDR2 YNNKEL (reference sequence). Trimming shortened V by 1 base and J by 0 bases, and 3 bases separated the two germline ends. CDR3 length: 14 amino acids. The CDR3 DNA is TGTGCCAGCAGCCAAGGTGCAACTAATGAAAAACTGTTTTTT. Translation gives CASSQGATNEKLFF.

The chain is built from TRBV4-3 and TRBJ1-1, with D unresolved. The CDR3 covers 13 residues. Per germline, CDR1 LGHNA and CDR2 YSLEER. V lost 4 bases and J lost 4, with 10 bases in between. As DNA, the CDR3 is TGCGCCAGCAGCCCGGCGGTGACCACTGAAGCTTTCTTT. Protein sequence: CASSPAVTTEAFF.

This clonotype was detected ten times or more. This sequence joins TRBV7-9 and TRBJ2-3, with D perhaps TRBD2 (6 bases). Per the germline V gene, CDR1 is SEHNR and CDR2 is FQNEAQ (reference sequence). This CDR3 has 13 residues. V gave up 5 bases and J gave up 3 bases, with 9 bases separating them. CDR3 amino acids: CASSRLETDTQYF. As DNA, the CDR3 is TGTGCCAGCAGCCGACTAGAAACAGATACGCAGTATTTT. Full variable domain (rest looked up from reference TRBV7-9 and TRBJ2-3): DTGVSQNPRHKITKRGQNVTFRCDPISEHNRLYWYRQTLGQGPEFLTYFQNEAQLEKSRLLSDRFSAERPKGSFSTLEIQRTEQGDSAMYLCASSRLETDTQYFGPGTRLTVL.

This clonotype was recorded a few times. V usage is TRBV5-1 and J usage is TRBJ2-3; 9 bases map to TRBD1. Per the germline V gene, CDR1 is SGHRS and CDR2 is YFSETQ. V lost 7 bases to trimming and J lost 6 bases; unmatched junction nucleotides: 15. The CDR3 contains 16 residues. CDR3: CASARSGQGGSDTQYF. The CDR3 DNA follows: TGCGCCAGCGCCCGCTCGGGACAGGGAGGTTCCGATACGCAGTATTTT.

This clonotype was seen a few times. The chain links TRBV3-1 to TRBJ2-1, with D perhaps matching TRBD2 (6 bases). Trimming removed 4 bases from V and 5 bases from J, with 15 bases in between. From germline, CDR1 is LGHDT and CDR2 YNNKEL (reference sequence). The CDR3 sequence is 15 residues long. In nucleotides, the CDR3 is TGTGCCAGCAGCCTCCGGGGGAGCGGAAACAATGAGCAGTTCTTC. Translating gives CASSLRGSGNNEQFF.

The chain uses TRBV2 and TRBJ2-7, with 7 bases matching TRBD2. The CDR3 covers 14 residues. V was pared by 4 bases and J by 0 bases, with 3 bases of the junction left unmatched. Germline CDR1 reads SNHLY; CDR2 reads FYNNEI. The CDR3 sequence is CASSGRGSSYEQYV. The CDR3 nucleotides are TGTGCCAGCAGTGGGCGCGGGAGCTCCTACGAGCAGTACGTC.